The entry that follows covers one T cell receptor beta chain sequence. What it binds is unknown. Assay: immunoSEQ multiplex PCR; the TCRdb copy retains only in-frame clones and omits some. The sample consists of about 110,000 clones, approximately 90% of them appearing once. The data stem from a study of T cell responses to AZD1222 COVID-19 vaccine. Study summary: Second-dose schedules of about 4 or about 12 weeks were combined.

Regarding the study as a whole: Baseline testing showed seropositivity in only a handful of AZD1222 recipients. In all cases, repertoires were sampled only after the peak T cell response.

Here the sequenced sample was peripheral blood, taken on day 0 of AZD1222 vaccination. This sequence was found in an adult in good health.

CDR3 DNA sequence: TGCGCCAGCAGCCAGGCCGGGAGGACCCCACTATCTGGCTACACCTTC. It codes for CASSQAGRTPLSGYTF. V and J are TRBV4-3 and TRBJ1-2; no clear D gene. The CDR3 length is 16 residues. Germline CDR1 LGHNA, CDR2 YSLEER. Deletions cut 3 bases from V and 7 bases from J, with 21 bases between.